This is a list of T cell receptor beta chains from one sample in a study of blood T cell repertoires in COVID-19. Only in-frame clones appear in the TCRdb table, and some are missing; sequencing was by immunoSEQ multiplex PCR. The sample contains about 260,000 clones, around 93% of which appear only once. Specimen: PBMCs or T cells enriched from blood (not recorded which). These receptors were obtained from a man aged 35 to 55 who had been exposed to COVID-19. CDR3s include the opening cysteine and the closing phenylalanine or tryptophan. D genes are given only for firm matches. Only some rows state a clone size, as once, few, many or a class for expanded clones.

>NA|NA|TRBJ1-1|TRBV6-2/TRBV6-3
CASSYSPRNTEAFF
TGTGCCAGCAGTTACAGTCCTAGGAACACTGAAGCTTTCTTT
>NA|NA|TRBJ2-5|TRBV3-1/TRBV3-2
CASSPDSYQETQYF
TGTGCCAGCAGCCCGGACTCGTACCAAGAGACCCAGTACTTC
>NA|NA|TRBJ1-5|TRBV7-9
CASSFGGQPQHF
TGTGCCAGCAGCTTTGGCGGTCAGCCCCAGCATTTT
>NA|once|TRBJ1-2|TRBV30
CAWKDGLYYGYTF
TGTGCCTGGAAGGACGGACTCTACTATGGCTACACCTTC
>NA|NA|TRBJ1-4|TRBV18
CASSLREGEKLFF
TGTGCCAGCTCCCTAAGGGAGGGTGAAAAACTGTTTTTT
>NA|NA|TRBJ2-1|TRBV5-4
CASSGGGVRGNEQFF
TGTGCCAGCTCAGGGGGAGGAGTTCGGGGCAATGAGCAGTTCTTC
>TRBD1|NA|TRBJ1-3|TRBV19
CASSIGGTGVLSGNTIYF
TGTGCCAGTAGTATAGGTGGGACAGGGGTCCTCTCTGGAAACACCATATATTTT
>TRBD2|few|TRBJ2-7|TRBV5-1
CASSLDGRGSEQYF
TGCGCCAGCAGCTTGGACGGGAGGGGGTCCGAGCAGTACTTC
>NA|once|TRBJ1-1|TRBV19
CASSSSVAGGTEAFF
TGTGCCAGTAGTTCCAGCGTAGCCGGGGGGACTGAAGCTTTCTTT
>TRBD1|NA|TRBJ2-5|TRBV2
CASRPGTGRETQYF
TGTGCCAGCCGTCCCGGGACAGGGCGGGAGACCCAGTACTTC
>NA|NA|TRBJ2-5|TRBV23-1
CASSQSSVWVGETQYF
TGCGCCAGCAGTCAATCGAGTGTTTGGGTCGGGGAGACCCAGTACTTC
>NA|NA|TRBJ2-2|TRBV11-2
CASSLVSTNTGELFF
TGTGCCAGCAGCTTAGTAAGCACTAACACCGGGGAGCTGTTTTTT
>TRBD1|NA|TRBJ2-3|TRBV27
CASSPGQGSHRTDTQYF
TGTGCCAGCAGTCCGGGACAGGGGTCCCATCGCACAGATACGCAGTATTTT
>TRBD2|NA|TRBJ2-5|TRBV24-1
CATSDLQTSGSWETQYF
TGTGCCACCAGTGATTTGCAGACTAGCGGGAGTTGGGAGACCCAGTACTTC
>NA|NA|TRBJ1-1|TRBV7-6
CASSFESGTEAFF
TGTGCCAGCAGCTTTGAATCGGGAACTGAAGCTTTCTTT
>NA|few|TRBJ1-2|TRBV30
CAWSAPYRVAYYGYTF
TGTGCCTGGAGTGCACCTTACAGGGTCGCGTACTATGGCTACACCTTC
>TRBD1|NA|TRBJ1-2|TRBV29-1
CSGETGGTSTNYGYTF
TGCAGCGGGGAAACAGGGGGAACCTCAACTAACTATGGCTACACCTTC